The 5 T cell receptor beta chains reported below all come from one sample, sequenced in a study of shared clonotypes between healthy human individuals. Sequenced by immunoSEQ multiplex PCR; TCRdb stores in-frame clones only, minus some. The data hold about 660,000 clones, with less than 85% observed a single time. The sample comprised memory CD4+ T cells sorted from blood. Subset described: CD45RA-negative fraction. The source of these receptors is a woman under 40 in good health.

This chain connects TRBV27 to TRBJ1-4, with D possibly being TRBD1 (6 bases). The length of the CDR3 is 14 residues. Germline V gives CDR1 MNHEY, CDR2 SMNVEV (reference sequence). The V gene lost 8 bases and the J gene lost 7 bases, with 17 bases spanning the gap. The CDR3 DNA reads TGTGCCAGCTTAGCGTCCGGGACATCTGAAAAACTGTTTTTT. Translating gives CASLASGTSEKLFF.

V is TRBV15 and J is TRBJ2-7, with TRBD1 identical over 9 bases. The germline gives CDR1 LNHNV, CDR2 YYDKDF (reference sequence). CDR3 size: 15 residues. Losses at the gene ends were 0 bases for V and 9 bases for J; bases not matched to a gene: 9. The CDR3 DNA reads as TGTGCCACCAGCAGAGACCGAGGGACAGGGAACGGGCAGTACTTC. It codes for CATSRDRGTGNGQYF.

This clone was detected a few times. This rearrangement joins TRBV4-1 to TRBJ2-7; 10 bases match TRBD2. The junction had 9 bases not matched to a gene; V was cut back by 1 base and J by 3 bases. This CDR3 is 17 amino acids long. Germline loops: CDR1 MGHRA, CDR2 YSYEKL. The DNA of the CDR3 is TGCGCCAGCAGCCAAGGCGCGCTGGTAGCGGGAGGCTACGAGCAGTACTTC. Its protein is CASSQGALVAGGYEQYF.

The chain couples TRBV19 to TRBJ2-5, with 7 bases that match TRBD2. The CDR3 length is 13 residues. The germline gives CDR1 LNHDA, CDR2 SQIVND (reference sequence). With V trimmed by 10 bases and J by 5 bases, 10 bases remained unmatched. The CDR3 DNA reads TGTGCCACACAGCTAGCGGAAGGGGAGACCCAGTACTTC. Protein product: CATQLAEGETQYF. The whole variable domain, filled in from reference TRBV19 and TRBJ2-5, reads DGGITQSPKYLFRKEGQNVTLSCEQNLNHDAMYWYRQDPGQGLRLIYYSQIVNDFQKGDIAEGYSVSREKKESFPLTVTSAQKNPTAFYLCATQLAEGETQYFGPGTRLLVL.

The V gene is TRBV28, the J gene TRBJ2-1; 10 bases line up with TRBD2. This CDR3 has 15 residues. Germline V gene sequence: CDR1 MDHEN, CDR2 SYDVKM. With 5 bases clipped from V and 9 bases from J, the junction kept 10 bases outside the gene matches. DNA for the CDR3: TGTGCCAGCAGTCTCCCTAGCGGGGGTATAGGTGAGCAGTTCTTC. Translating gives CASSLPSGGIGEQFF.